One T cell receptor beta chain is described in this entry. V lost 2 bases to trimming and J lost 8 bases, with 3 bases between them. The CDR3 runs 11 residues. The germline CDR1 and CDR2 sequences are KGHSH and LQKENI. This record belongs to a study of T cell responses to AZD1222 COVID-19 vaccine. Sequencing used immunoSEQ multiplex PCR; TCRdb keeps in-frame clones, though not all of them. This table holds 130,000 or so clones, nearly 95% found once. The clonotype originates from an adult in good health. Sequencing was performed on peripheral blood, taken on day 0 of AZD1222 vaccination. The chain uses TRBV18 and TRBJ1-4, with D unresolved. As DNA, the CDR3 is TGTGCCAGCTCACCAAAGGAAAAACTGTTTTTT. Amino acids: CASSPKEKLFF.